These T cell receptor beta chains were read from a single sample in a study of CD8+ T cells in alopecia areata. Assay: immunoSEQ multiplex PCR; the TCRdb copy retains only in-frame clones and omits some. The sample yields some 220,000 clones, more than 45% seen once. The starting material was CD4+ T cells sorted from blood, obtained at week 4, from a patient treated with tofacitinib. The receptors were sampled from a human donor with alopecia areata. CDR3s include the opening cysteine and the closing phenylalanine or tryptophan. A D gene is named only where the DNA matches it firmly. Size values are once, few and many counts, or a class for expanded clones, and some rows have none.

>many|TRBV5-1|TRBJ2-2|.
CASSLGGANGELFF
TGCGCCAGCAGCTTAGGAGGGGCGAACGGGGAGCTGTTTTTT
>.|TRBV29-1|TRBJ1-2|.
CSVEVPLTGYTF
TGCAGCGTTGAAGTGCCCCTGACGGGCTACACCTTC
>.|TRBV29-1|TRBJ1-1|.
CSVVDRGDTEAFF
TGCAGCGTTGTCGATCGGGGAGACACTGAAGCTTTCTTT
>few|TRBV29-1|TRBJ1-5|TRBD1
CSVGTGGSNQPQHF
TGCAGCGTAGGGACAGGGGGCAGCAATCAGCCCCAGCATTTT
>.|TRBV18|TRBJ2-7|TRBD1
CASSPLNRGAYEQYF
TGTGCCAGCTCACCACTTAACAGGGGAGCCTACGAGCAGTACTTC
>.|TRBV11-2|TRBJ2-5|TRBD2
CASSSLTGTSGTWGTQYF
TGTGCCAGCAGCTCTCTAACCGGGACTAGCGGGACCTGGGGGACCCAGTACTTC
>.|TRBV7-8|TRBJ1-2|.
CASSRLGQTYGYTF
TGTGCCAGCAGCCGACTGGGACAAACCTATGGCTACACCTTC
>.|TRBV27|TRBJ2-4|.
CASSSGTGQLENIQYF
TGTGCCAGCAGTTCCGGAACGGGTCAGCTCGAAAACATTCAGTACTTC
>.|TRBV29-1|TRBJ2-3|.
CSVESRLVLTDTQYF
TGCAGCGTTGAATCTCGCCTAGTCTTAACAGATACGCAGTATTTT
>few|TRBV4-3|TRBJ1-1|.
CASSEGPMNTEAFF
TGCGCCAGCAGCGAAGGGCCTATGAACACTGAAGCTTTCTTT
>once|TRBV29-1|TRBJ1-5|TRBD1
CSVGEGADQPQHF
TGCAGCGTGGGGGAGGGGGCGGATCAGCCCCAGCATTTT
>.|TRBV5-4|TRBJ2-1|.
CASSLDVTEQFF
TGTGCCAGCAGCTTGGACGTTACTGAGCAGTTCTTC
>.|TRBV2|TRBJ1-4|.
CASSLTEKLFF
TGTGCCAGCAGCCTAACAGAAAAACTGTTTTTT
>.|TRBV9|TRBJ2-5|TRBD2
CASSVEAGGQETQYF
TGTGCCAGCAGCGTAGAGGCGGGGGGACAAGAGACCCAGTACTTC
>few|TRBV29-1|TRBJ1-5|.
CSVARGSNQPQHF
TGCAGCGTTGCGCGGGGTAGCAATCAGCCCCAGCATTTT
>.|TRBV7-2|TRBJ1-6|.
CASTLSSYNSPLHF
TGTGCCAGCACACTCAGCTCCTATAATTCACCCCTCCACTTT
>.|TRBV7-3|TRBJ2-2|.
CASSSTTGELFF
TGTGCCAGCAGCTCCACCACCGGGGAGCTGTTTTTT
>few|TRBV29-1|TRBJ2-3|.
CSVLESRTDTQYF
TGCAGCGTATTGGAGTCCAGAACAGATACGCAGTATTTT
>.|TRBV11-2|TRBJ1-4|.
CASSGGPNEKLFF
TGTGCCAGCAGCGGCGGACCTAATGAAAAACTGTTTTTT
>.|TRBV30|TRBJ1-1|TRBD1
CAWSADRGYTEAFF
TGTGCCTGGAGTGCGGACAGGGGGTACACTGAAGCTTTCTTT
>.|TRBV29-1|TRBJ2-3|.
CSVGDAGGRQYF
TGCAGCGTTGGTGACGCCGGAGGGAGGCAGTATTTT
>few|TRBV7-6|TRBJ2-7|.
CASSLGSLYEQYF
TGTGCCAGCAGCCTCGGGTCCCTTTACGAGCAGTACTTC